One and the same sample provided the 17 T cell receptor beta chains below, sequenced in a study of blood T cell repertoires in COVID-19. Sequenced by immunoSEQ multiplex PCR; TCRdb stores in-frame clones only, minus some. The table has 150,000 to 190,000 clones, over 60% seen once. Sequenced: peripheral blood. All receptors derive from a woman of 80 years or more with acute or convalescent COVID-19.

The J gene is TRBJ1-2, the V gene TRBV7-2; D is ambiguous. The CDR3 is 16 residues long. Trimming removed 1 base from V and 0 bases from J, with 12 bases in between. Germline CDR1 SGHTA, CDR2 FQGNSA. The CDR3 nucleotides read TGTGCCAGCAGCTTAGATCCTACGATAGCTAACTATGGCTACACCTTC. It codes for CASSLDPTIANYGYTF. The full variable domain, rest sourced from reference TRBV7-2 and TRBJ1-2, is GAGVSQSPSNKVTEKGKDVELRCDPISGHTALYWYRQSLGQGLEFLIYFQGNSAPDKSGLPSDRFSAERTGGSVSTLTIQRTQQEDSAVYLCASSLDPTIANYGYTFGSGTRLTVV.

The chain joins TRBV7-3 to TRBJ1-1, with TRBD1 matching 11 bases. This CDR3 is built from 13 residues. Per germline, CDR1 SGHTA and CDR2 FQGTGA. The junction had 1 base not matched to a gene; V was cut back by 6 bases and J by 4 bases. The DNA for the CDR3 is TGTGCCAGCAGTGGGACAGGGGGCACTGAAGCTTTCTTT. Amino acid sequence: CASSGTGGTEAFF.

The chain employs TRBV27 and TRBJ2-1; 11 bases map to TRBD2. From germline, CDR1 is MNHEY and CDR2 SMNVEV (reference sequence). The CDR3 contains 14 residues. J was trimmed by 8 bases and V by 10 bases; bases with no gene match: 10. The CDR3 is CATALAGVGDEQFF. As DNA, the CDR3 is TGTGCCACTGCACTAGCGGGGGTAGGAGATGAGCAGTTCTTC.

The rearrangement joins TRBV5-8 to TRBJ1-2, with TRBD1 identical over 7 bases. Looked up from germline, CDR1 is SGHTS and CDR2 is YDEGEE. The CDR3 has 14 amino acids. V lost 7 bases to trimming and J lost 2 bases; unmatched junction nucleotides: 8. CDR3 loop: CASGPGQSNYGYTF. Here the CDR3 DNA reads TGTGCCAGCGGCCCGGGACAGTCCAACTATGGCTACACCTTC. Complete variable domain (other parts from reference TRBV5-8 and TRBJ1-2): EAGVTQSPTHLIKTRGQQATLRCSPISGHTSVYWYQQALGLGLQFLLWYDEGEERNRGNFPPRFSGRQFPNYSSELNVNALELEDSALYLCASGPGQSNYGYTFGSGTRLTVV.

The J gene is TRBJ1-2, the V gene TRBV5-1, with D perhaps matching TRBD1 (5 bases). The CDR3 loop spans 15 amino acids. The germline V and J ends were trimmed by 5 bases and 1 base, with 15 bases remaining between them. The V gene's germline CDR1 is SGHRS and CDR2 YFSETQ. The CDR3 sequence is CASRPQGPLNYGYTF. CDR3 nucleotides: TGCGCCAGCAGGCCTCAGGGCCCACTTAACTATGGCTACACCTTC.

The chain is built from TRBV27 and TRBJ2-7; D is undetermined. Per the germline V gene, CDR1 is MNHEY and CDR2 is SMNVEV (reference sequence). Trimming pared 5 bases from V and 3 bases from J, leaving 5 bases between. CDR3 length equals 11 residues. The CDR3 region is CASSLRYEQYF. The CDR3 DNA follows: TGTGCCAGCAGTCTCCGCTACGAGCAGTACTTC.

The chain recombines TRBV6-5 with TRBJ2-5; 7 nucleotides align to TRBD1. Germline-derived CDR1 and CDR2 are MNHEY and SVGAGI. The CDR3 spans 14 residues. The V and J ends lost 5 bases and 3 bases, in that order; junction bases with no gene match: 6. The CDR3 DNA sequence: TGTGCCAGCAGTACCGGGACAGTAAAAGAGACCCAGTACTTC. Amino acid sequence: CASSTGTVKETQYF.

This chain connects TRBV14 to TRBJ1-6; TRBD1 might be the D (6 bases). The CDR3 runs 15 residues. V lost 6 bases to trimming and J lost 8 bases, with 17 bases between them. Looked up from germline, CDR1 is SGHDN and CDR2 is FVKESK. CDR3 protein: CASREGPPGDSPLHF. CDR3 nucleotide sequence: TGTGCCAGCAGGGAAGGACCTCCAGGGGATTCACCCCTCCACTTT.

V and J are TRBV7-9 and TRBJ1-1, with TRBD1 identical over 9 bases. The V gene end was trimmed by 5 bases and the J gene end by 6 bases; junction bases not matched to a gene: 4. From germline, CDR1 is SEHNR and CDR2 FQNEAQ (reference sequence). The CDR3 runs to 13 residues. The CDR3 loop is CASSTTGGPEAFF. As DNA, the CDR3 is TGTGCCAGCAGCACTACAGGGGGCCCTGAAGCTTTCTTT.

The chain carries TRBV6-5 and TRBJ2-1, with D uncertain. The length of the CDR3 is 13 residues. Germline-derived CDR1 and CDR2 are MNHEY and SVGAGI. V was trimmed by 9 bases and J by 5 bases, leaving 14 bases between them. CDR3 sequence reads: CARLYGRNNEQFF. DNA of the CDR3: TGTGCCAGACTCTACGGTCGAAACAATGAGCAGTTCTTC.

The V call is TRBV6-2 or TRBV6-3, the J call TRBJ1-2; 8 nucleotides align to TRBD1. This CDR3 is built from 17 residues. V shed 2 bases and J 5 bases; nucleotides not matched to a gene: 13. Germline loops: CDR1 MNHEY, CDR2 SVGEGT. The CDR3 is CASSYASRTGIGYGYTF. CDR3 coding DNA: TGTGCCAGCAGTTACGCCTCCAGGACAGGGATTGGGTATGGCTACACCTTC.

J is TRBJ1-1 and V is TRBV5-1; TRBD1 might be the D (6 bases). The V end lost 1 base, the J end lost 1 base, and 14 bases lay between the germline ends. Per germline, CDR1 SGHRS and CDR2 YFSETQ. The CDR3 is 16 residues long. The CDR3 loop reads CASSLFGNRANTEAFF. The DNA of the CDR3 is TGCGCCAGCAGCTTGTTCGGGAACAGGGCGAACACTGAAGCTTTCTTT.

This rearrangement joins TRBV20-1 to TRBJ2-3, with 8 bases lining up with TRBD2. V lost 3 bases, J lost 5 bases, and 7 bases stayed unmatched. Germline loops: CDR1 DFQATT, CDR2 SNEGSKA (reference sequence). The CDR3 has 14 residues. The CDR3 protein is CSASGSGVVDTQYF. The CDR3 DNA is TGCAGTGCTAGTGGTAGCGGGGTGGTAGATACGCAGTATTTT.

The rearrangement uses TRBV5-1 and TRBJ2-1; 11 bases are shared with TRBD2. The CDR3 is 14 residues long. Germline trimming cut 4 bases from V and 7 bases from J; bases unmatched to any gene: 4. Germline lookup yields CDR1 SGHRS and CDR2 YFSETQ. DNA of the CDR3: TGCGCCAGCAGCCCAGGGACTAGCGGAAATGAGCAGTTCTTC. It is translated as CASSPGTSGNEQFF.

This clone was counted once. The rearrangement joins TRBV5-1 to TRBJ1-3; possibly TRBD1 for D (5 bases). CDR1 is SGHRS, CDR2 YFSETQ, per germline. With 4 bases removed from V and 7 bases from J, the gap between germline ends came to 18 bases. The length of the CDR3 is 15 residues. CDR3 coding DNA: TGCGCCAGCAGCCTAGACGGATCCAAGGGGAACACCATATATTTT. Translation: CASSLDGSKGNTIYF.

V and J are TRBV11-1 and TRBJ2-3; TRBD1 is a possible D gene (6 bases). The CDR3 consists of 15 residues. Trimming stripped 4 bases from V and 5 bases from J, with 16 bases between. CDR1 and CDR2 from the germline V gene are SGHAT and FQDESV (reference sequence). CDR3 nucleotides: TGTGCCAGCAGCTGGGGGCCAAGCGACATAGATACGCAGTATTTT. The encoded protein is CASSWGPSDIDTQYF.

The genes are TRBV7-6 and TRBJ1-2; 8 bases map to TRBD1. The CDR3 covers 15 residues. Germline V lookup: CDR1 SGHVS, CDR2 FNYEAQ. With V trimmed by 5 bases and J by 4 bases, 9 bases remained unmatched. DNA for the CDR3: TGTGCCAGCAGCCCCACCAATACAGGGGGCTATGGCTACACCTTC. Residues: CASSPTNTGGYGYTF.